The clone carrying this TCR beta chain was detected a few times. Its antigen is still unknown. TCRbeta library preparation incorporated unique molecular identifiers. TCRdb reanalysed the PCR reads using MiXCR and keeps one entry per CDR3 protein. The sample includes 670,000 or so distinct CDR3 sequences, roughly 13% seen only once; the top ten take 0.65% to 0.9%. Trimming took 0 bases from V and 11 from J, leaving 15 bases between them. The length of the CDR3 is 14 residues. Germline loops: CDR1 MGHRA, CDR2 YSYEKL. The data were obtained in a study of T-cell reconstitution after alpha-beta-depleted transplantation in children. Study-level findings and limits: T cells produced anew were the main source of T-cell counts and diversity one year after transplant. Reports say that about two months after transplant, the alpha-beta T cells came out of several hundred graft clones that had expanded. Surviving recipient T cells and thymic progenitors produced the high day-60 TCRbeta diversity seen in some patients.

Sequenced here: PBMCs, sampled before TCRalphabeta/CD19-depleted stem cell transplant. The chain joins TRBV4-1 to TRBJ2-3; tentative D call: TRBD2 (5 bases). The sequence was collected from a girl aged 2 to 9 with congenital amegakaryocytic thrombocytopenia, due to receive a stem cell transplant. This chain's CDR3 is CASSQDLPDFRQYF. The CDR3 bases are TGCGCCAGCAGCCAAGACCTCCCGGACTTTAGGCAGTATTTT.